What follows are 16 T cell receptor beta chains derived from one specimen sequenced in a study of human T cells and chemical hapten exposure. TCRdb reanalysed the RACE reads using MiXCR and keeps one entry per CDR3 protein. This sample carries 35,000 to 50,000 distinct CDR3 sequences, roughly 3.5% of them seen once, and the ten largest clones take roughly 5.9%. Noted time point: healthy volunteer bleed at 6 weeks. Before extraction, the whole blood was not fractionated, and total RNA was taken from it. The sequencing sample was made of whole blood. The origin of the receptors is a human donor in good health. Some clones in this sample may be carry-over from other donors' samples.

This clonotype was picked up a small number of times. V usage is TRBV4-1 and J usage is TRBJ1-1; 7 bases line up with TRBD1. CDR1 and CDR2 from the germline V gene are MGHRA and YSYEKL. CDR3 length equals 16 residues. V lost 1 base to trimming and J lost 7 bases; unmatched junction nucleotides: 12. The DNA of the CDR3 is TGCGCCAGCAGCCAAGTGGCAGGGGGTGGTCGGGATGAAGCTTTCTTT. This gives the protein CASSQVAGGGRDEAFF.

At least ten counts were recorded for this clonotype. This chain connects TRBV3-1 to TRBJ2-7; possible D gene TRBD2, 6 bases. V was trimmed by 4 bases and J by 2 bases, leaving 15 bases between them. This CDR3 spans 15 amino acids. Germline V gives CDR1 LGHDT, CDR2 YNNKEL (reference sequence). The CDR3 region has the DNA TGTGCCAGCAGCCTGCGCGGGGCCGGCCCCTACGAGCAGTACTTC. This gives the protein CASSLRGAGPYEQYF.

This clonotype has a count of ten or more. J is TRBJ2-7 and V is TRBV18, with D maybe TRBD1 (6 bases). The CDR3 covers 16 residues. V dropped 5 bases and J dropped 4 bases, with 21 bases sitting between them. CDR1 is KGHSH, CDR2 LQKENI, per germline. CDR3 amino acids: CASSNGTGSMLYEQYF. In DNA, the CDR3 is TGTGCCAGCTCAAATGGTACAGGGTCGATGTTGTACGAGCAGTACTTC.

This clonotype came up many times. The CDR3 reads CASSLFSNQPQHF. DNA for the CDR3: TGTGCCAGCAGTTTATTCAGCAATCAGCCCCAGCATTTT. J is TRBJ1-5 and V is TRBV27; D is unclear. V gave up 1 base and J gave up 1 base, with 2 bases separating them. This CDR3 is 13 amino acids long. Germline CDR1 and CDR2: MNHEY and SMNVEV (reference sequence).

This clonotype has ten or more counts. This CDR3 reads CASSKSPGTEAKPQHF. CDR3 coding DNA: TGTGCCAGCAGTAAATCCCCCGGGACAGAAGCCAAGCCCCAGCATTTT. V and J are TRBV27 and TRBJ1-5, with TRBD1 matching over 7 bases. Germline V gives CDR1 MNHEY, CDR2 SMNVEV (reference sequence). This CDR3 region has 16 residues. V shed 5 bases and J 8 bases; nucleotides not matched to a gene: 15.

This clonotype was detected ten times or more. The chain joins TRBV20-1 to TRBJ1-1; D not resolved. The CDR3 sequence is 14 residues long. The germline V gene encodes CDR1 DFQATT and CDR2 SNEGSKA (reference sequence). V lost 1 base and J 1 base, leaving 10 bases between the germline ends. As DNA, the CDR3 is TGCAGTGCTAGAGGGCAGTACCCGAACACTGAAGCTTTCTTT. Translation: CSARGQYPNTEAFF.

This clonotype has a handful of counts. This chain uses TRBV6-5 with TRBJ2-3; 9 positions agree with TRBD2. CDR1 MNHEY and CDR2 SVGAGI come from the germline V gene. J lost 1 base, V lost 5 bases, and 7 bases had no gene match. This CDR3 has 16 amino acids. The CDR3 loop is CASSRAGGPGTDTQYF. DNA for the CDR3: TGTGCCAGCAGTCGGGCGGGAGGGCCTGGCACAGATACGCAGTATTTT.

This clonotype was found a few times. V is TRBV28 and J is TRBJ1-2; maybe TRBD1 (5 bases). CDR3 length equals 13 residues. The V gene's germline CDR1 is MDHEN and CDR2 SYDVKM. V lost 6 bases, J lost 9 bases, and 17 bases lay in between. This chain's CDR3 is CASRAGAIMSYTF. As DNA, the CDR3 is TGTGCCAGCAGAGCCGGGGCGATTATGAGCTACACCTTC.

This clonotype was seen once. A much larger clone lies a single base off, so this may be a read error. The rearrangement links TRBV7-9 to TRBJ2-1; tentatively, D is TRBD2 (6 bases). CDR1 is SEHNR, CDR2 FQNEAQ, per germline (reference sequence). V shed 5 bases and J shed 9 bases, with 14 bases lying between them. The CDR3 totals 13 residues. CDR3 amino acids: CASSLGDGGEQFF. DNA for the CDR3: TGTGCCAGCAGCCTAGGGGACGGGGGTGAGCAGTTCTTC.

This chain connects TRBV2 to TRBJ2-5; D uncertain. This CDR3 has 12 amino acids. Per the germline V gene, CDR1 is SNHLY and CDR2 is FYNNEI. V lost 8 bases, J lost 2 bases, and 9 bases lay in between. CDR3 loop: CASGGFQETQYF. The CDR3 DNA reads TGTGCCAGCGGTGGGTTTCAAGAGACCCAGTACTTC.

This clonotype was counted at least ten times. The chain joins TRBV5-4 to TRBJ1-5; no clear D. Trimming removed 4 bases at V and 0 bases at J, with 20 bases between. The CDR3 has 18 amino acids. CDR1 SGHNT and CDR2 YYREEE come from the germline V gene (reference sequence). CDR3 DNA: TGTGCCAGCAGCCGCGGTCCCCCCCGGAGTAGTAGCAATCAGCCCCAGCATTTT. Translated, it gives CASSRGPPRSSSNQPQHF.

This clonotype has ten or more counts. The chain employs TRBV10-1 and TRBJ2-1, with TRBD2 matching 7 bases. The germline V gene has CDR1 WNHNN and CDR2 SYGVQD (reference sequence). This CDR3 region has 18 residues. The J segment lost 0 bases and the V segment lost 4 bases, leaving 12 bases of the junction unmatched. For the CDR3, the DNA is TGCGCCAGCAGTGGGTCCCGGAGGGAGGGGAGCTCCTACAATGAGCAGTTCTTC. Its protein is CASSGSRREGSSYNEQFF.

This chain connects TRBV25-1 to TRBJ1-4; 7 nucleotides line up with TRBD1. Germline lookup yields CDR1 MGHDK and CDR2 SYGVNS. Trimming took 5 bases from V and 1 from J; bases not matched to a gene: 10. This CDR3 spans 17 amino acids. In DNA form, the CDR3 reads TGTGCCAGCAGTCAATCGAGGGGGCAGGGAACTAATGAAAAACTGTTTTTT. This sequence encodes CASSQSRGQGTNEKLFF.

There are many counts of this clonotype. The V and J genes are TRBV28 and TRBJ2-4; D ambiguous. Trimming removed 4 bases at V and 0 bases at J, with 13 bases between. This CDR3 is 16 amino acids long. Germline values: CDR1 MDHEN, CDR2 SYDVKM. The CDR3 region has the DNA TGTGCCAGCAGTTCACCGGGCTCATTAGCCAAAAACATTCAGTACTTC. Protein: CASSSPGSLAKNIQYF.

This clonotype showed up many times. CDR3: CASSQGPPGELFF. The CDR3 nucleotides are TGTGCCAGCAGCCAAGGACCCCCCGGGGAGCTGTTTTTT. The chain couples TRBV3-1 to TRBJ2-2; D unresolved. Trimming stripped 1 base from V and 6 bases from J, with 6 bases between. The CDR3 runs 13 residues. Germline CDR1 and CDR2: LGHDT and YNNKEL (reference sequence). Full variable domain (remainder filled in from reference TRBV3-1 and TRBJ2-2): DTAVSQTPKYLVTQMGNDKSIKCEQNLGHDTMYWYKQDSKKFLKIMFSYNNKELIINETVPNRFSPKSPDKAHLNLHINSLELGDSAVYFCASSQGPPGELFFGEGSRLTVL.

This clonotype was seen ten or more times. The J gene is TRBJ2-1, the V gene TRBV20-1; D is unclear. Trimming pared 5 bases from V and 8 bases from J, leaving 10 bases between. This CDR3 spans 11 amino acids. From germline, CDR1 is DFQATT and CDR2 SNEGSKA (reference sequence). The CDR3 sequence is CSAPTWYEQFF. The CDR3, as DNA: TGCAGTGCTCCGACGTGGTATGAGCAGTTCTTC.